The present T cell receptor beta chain was sequenced within a study of blood T cell repertoires in COVID-19. Unmatched junction bases numbered 9, after V lost 0 bases and J lost 8 bases. The CDR3 totals 15 residues. CDR1 is MNHEY and CDR2 is SVGAGI in the germline V gene. The repertoire was sequenced with immunoSEQ multiplex PCR; TCRdb's copy has only in-frame clones and lacks some. The sample shows around 16,000 clones, around 90% of them seen only once. Sequences were obtained from peripheral blood. J is TRBJ1-2 and V is TRBV6-5; TRBD1 matches at 7 bases. The sequence derives from a human donor in a cohort sampled during active COVID-19. DNA for the CDR3: TGTGCCAGCAGTTACTCGGGGACAGTAACGAGGGGCTACACCTTC. It translates to CASSYSGTVTRGYTF.